This TCR beta chain was documented in a study of cytomegalovirus exposure and HLA in healthy donors. Germline CDR1 and CDR2: SGHTS and YDEGEE. V trimming: 10 bases; J trimming: 4 bases; junction bases outside the gene matches: 12. This CDR3 has 15 amino acids. PCR used 60 Vbeta primers and 13 Jbeta primers. Measured with immunoSEQ multiplex PCR; TCRdb has only the in-frame clones, and not every one. The sample lists 100,000 to 150,000 clones, around 75% seen once, with 3% to 4% in the top ten. The receptor comes from a woman aged 50 to 60 in good health and CMV-seronegative. The gene calls are TRBV5-8 and TRBJ1-3; 9 nucleotides agree with TRBD1. The sequencing sample was made of PBMCs. CDR3 sequence: CADAPRTGAGNTIYF. The CDR3 DNA follows: TGTGCCGACGCGCCCCGGACAGGGGCGGGAAACACCATATATTTT.